This TCR beta chain stems from a study of identical twins. One entry per CDR3 protein results from TCRdb running MiXCR on the 5' RACE reads. Here the sample spans more than 400,000 distinct CDR3 sequences, about 15% being singletons. In its sample, this clonotype was seen many times. The CDR3 covers 15 residues. V lost 0 bases and J lost 4, with 12 bases in between. CDR1 LGHNA and CDR2 YNFKEQ come from the germline V gene. This same sample was also taken into another study, of yellow fever vaccine responses in identical twins.

This chain connects TRBV4-2 to TRBJ1-1; D gene unclear. The source is a woman aged 18-29 years in good health. Source material: CD4+ T cells sorted from blood. CDR3 in DNA: TGTGCCAGCAGCCAAGATAACGGGGATGGCACTGAAGCTTTCTTT. It yields the protein CASSQDNGDGTEAFF.